Below, one T cell receptor beta chain is given with its context. The antigen is undetermined. Profiled with immunoSEQ multiplex PCR; TCRdb holds only in-frame clones, not every one. The repertoire holds some 20,000 clones, with 84% as singletons. The time point: week 47, end of study. Alongside topical imiquimod, each dose of vaccine comprised 300 ug of mutant IDH1 20-mer peptide. The V and J ends lost 10 bases and 5 bases respectively, with 21 bases between them. The CDR3 has 15 residues. In germline, CDR1 is LNHDA, CDR2 SQIVND (reference sequence). This specimen comes from a study of a mutant IDH1 vaccine in newly diagnosed glioma.

The sequence came from a man aged 35-49 years with glioma. The genes are TRBV19 and TRBJ2-1; D assignment may be TRBD1 or TRBD2 (7 bases each). The sequencing here drew on PBMCs, taken from a glioma patient whose treatment included an IDH1 peptide vaccine. The CDR3 reads CATAYTGAGDNEQFF. The CDR3 nucleotides read TGTGCCACCGCCTATACAGGGGCGGGGGACAATGAGCAGTTCTTC.